This T cell receptor beta chain stems from a study of CXCR3-negative and CXCR3-positive naive CD8 T cells. Across the study: Per-library TRB read counts averaged about 1.5 +/- 0.3 million, adding up to around 130 million in total.

The CDR3 runs to 17 residues. Germline CDR1 SGHVS, CDR2 FQNEAQ. The study's findings and limits: Naive cells positive for CXCR3 carried more hydrophobic TRB CDR3s than CXCR3-negative ones. Naive cells used TRBV-TRBJ genes in much the same way whether CXCR3-negative or CXCR3-positive; memory cells did not.

The libraries of TRB cDNA were prepared using 5' RACE with UMI labels. TCRdb reprocessed the 5' RACE reads and reports one entry per CDR3 protein, with no DNA. The data show over 70,000 distinct CDR3 sequences, and the top ten clones hold less than 0.6%. Notes on this clonotype: Antigen: not known.

The chain joins TRBV7-8 to TRBJ1-1; the TCRdb call, TRBD1, lacks DNA for checking. Specimen: naive CXCR3+ CD8+ T cells from blood. Subset described: CD45RO-CCR7+CD27+CD95- naive CD8+ T cells expressing CXCR3 (TNR3+). The receptor was derived from a human donor in good health. Some clones in this sample may be carry-over from other donors' samples. The CDR3 sequence is CASSFHRESGANTEAFF.